The next 3 T cell receptor beta chains were all read from a single sample in a study of T cells in Graves' hyperthyroidism and ophthalmopathy. The TCR beta CDR3 regions underwent amplification using RNA transcripts as the source. The HTBI primer set drove a first-round RT-PCR of the TCR CDR3. TCRdb used MiXCR to reprocess the multiplex PCR reads, holding one entry per CDR3 protein. The sample records roughly 290,000 distinct CDR3 sequences, 12% to 15% being singletons. Material: blood. Every receptor here comes from a woman aged 40 to 49 with Graves' hyperthyroidism.

This clonotype was observed many times. V and J are TRBV20-1 and TRBJ2-3; 10 bases are a match to TRBD2. CDR1 and CDR2 (germline): DFQATT, SNEGSKA (reference sequence). V shed 4 bases and J 5 bases; nucleotides not matched to a gene: 15. The CDR3 has 17 residues. CDR3 sequence: CSAKTYPGTSDGDTQYF. The CDR3 DNA reads TGCAGTGCTAAAACCTACCCCGGGACTAGCGACGGAGATACGCAGTATTTT.

This clonotype was counted many times. The chain carries TRBV28 and TRBJ2-7; the D is unclear. The germline CDR1 and CDR2 sequences are MDHEN and SYDVKM. This CDR3 contains 11 residues. V lost 6 bases and J 2 bases, leaving 5 bases between the germline ends. This CDR3 is CASRSPYEQYF. Here the CDR3 DNA reads TGTGCCAGCAGGTCGCCCTACGAGCAGTACTTC.

This clonotype was counted a few times. The J gene is TRBJ2-2, the V gene TRBV9; D may be TRBD1 or TRBD2 (9 bases each). The CDR3 length is 17 residues. V was pared by 4 bases and J by 6 bases, with 22 bases between. Germline lookup yields CDR1 SGDLS and CDR2 YYNGEE. The CDR3 coding sequence is TGTGCCAGCAGCCCCTCTAGCGGGACAGGGTTTGCCGGGGAGCTGTTTTTT. Translating it yields CASSPSSGTGFAGELFF.